These 4 T cell receptor beta chains were all obtained from the same sample, sequenced in a study of cytomegalovirus exposure and HLA in healthy donors. The study ran its PCR with 60 Vbeta and 13 Jbeta primers. This table comes from immunoSEQ multiplex PCR, and its TCRdb copy is limited to in-frame clones, with some not included. This sample has 100,000 to 150,000 clones, with less than 80% found just once. What was sequenced was PBMCs. Receptors were obtained from a female donor in good health and CMV-seropositive.

The chain couples TRBV6-1 to TRBJ1-5; a weak D match, TRBD1 (5 bases). The V gene's germline CDR1 is MNHNS and CDR2 SASEGT. V was trimmed by 11 bases and J by 3 bases, leaving 11 bases between them. The CDR3 sequence is 12 residues long. The CDR3 DNA reads TGTGCCGCCCGGGGGAACAATCAGCCCCAGCATTTT. As protein: CAARGNNQPQHF.

J is TRBJ1-1 and V is TRBV5-1, with a weak D call TRBD1 (6 bases). Trimming pared 4 bases from V and 1 base from J, leaving 8 bases between. The CDR3 runs to 13 residues. The germline V gene encodes CDR1 SGHRS and CDR2 YFSETQ. The CDR3, as DNA: TGCGCCAGCAGCGAGACAGGGAACACTGAAGCTTTCTTT. Translating it yields CASSETGNTEAFF. The full variable domain, completed using reference TRBV5-1 and TRBJ1-1, is KAGVTQTPRYLIKTRGQQVTLSCSPISGHRSVSWYQQTPGQGLQFLFEYFSETQRNKGNFPGRFSGRQFSNSRSEMNVSTLELGDSALYLCASSETGNTEAFFGQGTRLTVV.

This clone showed up just once. This sequence joins TRBV5-4 and TRBJ1-1; 7 bases map to TRBD1. The CDR3 is made up of 15 amino acids. With V trimmed by 4 bases and J by 5 bases, 11 bases remained unmatched. Germline assignment: CDR1 SGHNT and CDR2 YYREEE (reference sequence). CDR3 coding DNA: TGTGCCAGCAGCGCAACGACAGGGTCGATTACTGAAGCTTTCTTT. Its translation: CASSATTGSITEAFF.

The V gene is TRBV7-2, the J gene TRBJ2-1; 7 bases are a match to TRBD1. The CDR3 runs to 14 residues. J lost 5 bases, V lost 5 bases, and 6 bases had no gene match. Per the germline V gene, CDR1 is SGHTA and CDR2 is FQGNSA. The CDR3 DNA reads TGTGCCAGCAGCACCGGGACAGCAAACAATGAGCAGTTCTTC. This translates into CASSTGTANNEQFF.